The 29 T cell receptor beta chains presented below share a single source sample, sequenced in a study of blood T cells in healthy people across ages (dated by TCRdb to about 2015). The library came from 5' RACE. Sequencer: Illumina HiSeq 2500. A second PCR of roughly 6 to 12 cycles was performed with a sample-barcoded 5' primer and a J-beta primer mix. TCRdb's own reprocessing of the public reads used fastp at Q25 and MiXCR and kept productive beta chains. Rows are unified per CDR3 protein, each entry keeping the most common DNA and genes. The sample table records 650,000 to 900,000 distinct CDR3 sequences; approximately 67% of these occur just once. Of the sample, about 27% falls within the top ten clones. The sequenced material came from blood. All receptors derive from a man aged 25-45 years in good health.

This clonotype was seen only a few times. V and J are TRBV6-1 and TRBJ2-1, with TRBD1 matching over 12 bases. V trimming: 5 bases; J trimming: 9 bases; junction bases outside the gene matches: 8. The germline V gene has CDR1 MNHNS and CDR2 SASEGT. This CDR3 spans 15 amino acids. The CDR3 coding sequence is TGTGCCAGCAGTTCCCGGGACAGGGGGCTTGGTGAGCAGTTCTTC. Its translation is CASSSRDRGLGEQFF.

Concerning this clonotype: One end of the junction varies from germline; a read error may be responsible. The chain employs TRBV6-1 and TRBJ1-1; no firm D call. Germline V lookup: CDR1 MNHNS, CDR2 SASEGT. This CDR3 is 14 amino acids long. The CDR3 DNA reads as TGTACCAGCAGCGCATATCTCTGGGACACTGAAGCTTTCTTT. Translated, it gives CTSSAYLWDTEAFF.

This clonotype was counted only a few times. The chain is built from TRBV20-1 and TRBJ2-7, with TRBD2 identical over 7 bases. CDR3 size: 13 residues. CDR1 and CDR2 (germline): DFQATT, SNEGSKA (reference sequence). The trim removed 3 bases at V and 1 base at J, leaving 3 bases unmatched. The CDR3: CSARGGTSYEQYF. CDR3 DNA: TGCAGTGCTAGGGGGGGGACGTCCTACGAGCAGTACTTC.

This clonotype occurred once. V and J are TRBV20-1 and TRBJ1-3, with TRBD1 matching 10 bases. The CDR3 is made up of 15 amino acids. The germline V gene has CDR1 DFQATT and CDR2 SNEGSKA (reference sequence). After removal of 2 bases from V and 8 bases from J, the junction contained 9 bases not matched to a gene. The CDR3 DNA reads TGCAGTGCTAGACCAAGACAGGGGGCAGGATACACCATATATTTT. Translation: CSARPRQGAGYTIYF.

The chain uses TRBV6-2 or TRBV6-3 and TRBJ2-7; D gene unclear. TRBJ2-5 explains the end of the DNA better; the J call may be wrong. The CDR3 is made up of 13 amino acids. Germline CDR1 reads MNHEY; CDR2 reads SVGEGT. CDR3 sequence reads: CASSYSRKETQYF. The CDR3 DNA follows: TGTGCCAGCAGTTACTCACGGAAAGAGACCCAGTACTTC.

This clonotype is a singleton in its sample. V usage is TRBV5-1 and J usage is TRBJ2-3; D is tentatively TRBD1 or TRBD2 (6 bases each). The CDR3 loop spans 17 amino acids. V dropped 0 bases and J dropped 0 bases, with 14 bases sitting between them. Germline CDR1 and CDR2: SGHRS and YFSETQ. CDR3: CASSLVMGGSSTDTQYF. CDR3 DNA sequence: TGCGCCAGCAGCTTGGTTATGGGGGGCTCTAGCACAGATACGCAGTATTTT.

The rearrangement joins TRBV7-2 to TRBJ2-5; tentatively, D is TRBD1 or TRBD2 (5 bases each). The CDR3 sequence is 14 residues long. Germline CDR1 reads SGHTA; CDR2 reads FQGNSA. Trimming cost V 5 bases and J 2 bases, with 12 bases left between them. In nucleotides, the CDR3 is TGTGCCAGCAGCAGAGGGACGGCTCAAGAGACCCAGTACTTC. Protein sequence: CASSRGTAQETQYF.

This chain joins TRBV7-2 and TRBJ2-1; D is unclear. Trimming left V 0 bases short and J 15 bases short, with 12 bases between. CDR1 and CDR2 (germline): SGHTA, FQGNSA. CDR3 length equals 12 residues. The CDR3 protein is CASSLAWAVGFF. The DNA for the CDR3 is TGTGCCAGCAGCTTAGCTTGGGCAGTTGGGTTCTTC.

This clonotype was seen a few times. This chain uses TRBV11-2 with TRBJ2-7, with D unclear. In germline, CDR1 is SGHAT, CDR2 FQNNGV. This CDR3 is 12 amino acids long. V was shortened by 3 bases and J by 2 bases, with 5 bases between the two germline ends. The CDR3 sequence is CASSFTTYEQYF. The CDR3 bases are TGTGCCAGCAGCTTTACCACCTACGAGCAGTACTTC. The full variable domain, in which reference TRBV11-2 and TRBJ2-7 provide the parts outside the CDR3, is EAGVAQSPRYKIIEKRQSVAFWCNPISGHATLYWYQQILGQGPKLLIQFQNNGVVDDSQLPKDRFSAERLKGVDSTLKIQPAKLEDSAVYLCASSFTTYEQYFGPGTRLTVT.

A few counts support this clonotype. CDR3 DNA: TGTGCCAGCAGCCAAGATCCAGAGGAGACCCAGTACTTC. It specifies CASSQDPEETQYF. The gene calls are TRBV4-2 and TRBJ2-5; D call uncertain. Trimming took off 0 bases at V and 5 bases at J, with 7 bases between the two ends. The CDR3 has 13 amino acids. Per germline, CDR1 LGHNA and CDR2 YNFKEQ.

The chain recombines TRBV7-2 with TRBJ2-7; 7 nucleotides align to TRBD2. CDR1 and CDR2 (germline): SGHTA, FQGNSA. The CDR3 consists of 17 residues. V was pared by 1 base and J by 2 bases, with 11 bases of the junction left unmatched. The CDR3 here is CASSLGPTSKSPYEQYF. The DNA for the CDR3 is TGTGCCAGCAGCTTAGGCCCGACTAGCAAATCCCCCTACGAGCAGTACTTC.

This clonotype turned up a few times. The genes are TRBV7-2 and TRBJ2-1; 12 nucleotides agree with TRBD2. This CDR3 spans 15 amino acids. Trimming at V came to 6 bases and at J to 10 bases, leaving 10 bases not matched to a gene. The V gene's germline CDR1 is SGHTA and CDR2 FQGNSA. The CDR3 sequence is CASSTLASGGAEQFF. The CDR3 region has the DNA TGTGCCAGCAGTACTCTCGCTAGCGGGGGGGCCGAGCAGTTCTTC.

The rearrangement joins TRBV3-1 to TRBJ2-1, with 7 positions matching TRBD2. The CDR3 totals 16 residues. CDR1 is LGHDT and CDR2 is YNNKEL in the germline V gene (reference sequence). J was trimmed by 4 bases and V by 2 bases; bases with no gene match: 8. Here the CDR3 reads CASSQSQGAGYNEQFF. The CDR3 DNA follows: TGTGCCAGCAGCCAATCCCAGGGAGCGGGGTACAATGAGCAGTTCTTC.

This clonotype has just a few counts. CDR3 in DNA: TGTGCCAGCAGCGGCCGACTAGCGGAAGAGACCCAGTACTTC. It encodes CASSGRLAEETQYF. The chain links TRBV7-2 to TRBJ2-5; TRBD2 agrees at 9 bases. Germline V lookup: CDR1 SGHTA, CDR2 FQGNSA. The CDR3 is made up of 14 amino acids. After removal of 5 bases from V and 3 bases from J, the junction contained 4 bases not matched to a gene.

The V call is TRBV6-1, the J call TRBJ1-5, with D uncertain. Germline V gene data show CDR1 as MNHNS and CDR2 as SASEGT. The CDR3 is made up of 17 amino acids. V was clipped by 1 base and J by 0 bases, with 13 bases between them. CDR3 loop: CASSEGSGWTSNQPQHF. CDR3 in DNA: TGTGCCAGCAGTGAAGGGAGTGGATGGACTAGCAATCAGCCCCAGCATTTT.

V usage is TRBV7-8 and J usage is TRBJ2-1, with 8 bases aligning to TRBD1. With 4 bases clipped from V and 3 bases from J, the junction kept 5 bases outside the gene matches. The CDR3 extends over 15 amino acids. The germline V gene encodes CDR1 SGHVS and CDR2 FQNEAQ. The CDR3 spells CASSSRTGNYNEQFF. The CDR3 nucleotides are TGTGCCAGCAGCTCACGGACAGGGAACTACAATGAGCAGTTCTTC.

The J gene is TRBJ1-2, the V gene TRBV9; maybe TRBD1 (5 bases). Germline CDR1 SGDLS, CDR2 YYNGEE. V lost 3 bases, J lost 0 bases, and 15 bases lay in between. The CDR3 totals 16 residues. The CDR3 sequence: CASSAETGIANYGYTF. CDR3 DNA: TGTGCCAGCAGCGCCGAAACAGGAATAGCTAACTATGGCTACACCTTC.

V is TRBV6-5 and J is TRBJ2-7; D remains ambiguous. CDR1 and CDR2 from the germline V gene are MNHEY and SVGAGI. The CDR3 totals 12 residues. V lost 5 bases and J lost 6, with 11 bases in between. CDR3 coding DNA: TGTGCCAGCAGTCCCGACGCGATCGAGCAGTACTTC. It encodes CASSPDAIEQYF.

This clonotype occurred a few times. The chain employs TRBV2 and TRBJ2-7; 9 positions match TRBD1. The CDR3 covers 13 residues. Germline CDR1 and CDR2: SNHLY and FYNNEI. J gave up 3 bases and V 7 bases, and 4 bases lay outside the gene matches. DNA for the CDR3: TGTGCCAGCAAGAGGGACAGGGACTACGAGCAGTACTTC. Protein sequence: CASKRDRDYEQYF.

The chain joins TRBV6-5 to TRBJ2-1; TRBD2 might be the D (6 bases). This CDR3 comprises 16 residues. Per germline, CDR1 MNHEY and CDR2 SVGAGI. V dropped 6 bases and J dropped 7 bases, with 22 bases sitting between them. The CDR3 DNA sequence: TGTGCCAGCAGAAAACTAGCAAGTTCGAGTCCTAATGAGCAGTTCTTC. This encodes CASRKLASSSPNEQFF.

The chain combines TRBV7-9 with TRBJ2-6; 8 bases line up with TRBD1. V dropped 6 bases and J dropped 0; count of bases not matched to a gene: 10. From germline, CDR1 is SEHNR and CDR2 FQNEAQ (reference sequence). The CDR3 length is 18 residues. The CDR3 sequence is CASRNDGTGYSGANVLTF. The DNA for the CDR3 is TGTGCCAGCAGAAACGACGGGACAGGCTACTCTGGGGCCAACGTCCTGACTTTC.

V usage is TRBV4-3 and J usage is TRBJ2-5; 9 positions agree with TRBD1. The DNA end is a closer match to TRBJ2-7, so the J assignment may be wrong. The V gene's germline CDR1 is LGHNA and CDR2 YSLEER. The CDR3 extends over 16 amino acids. The CDR3 DNA sequence: TGCGCCAGCAGCCCCGGATCGGACAGGGGAGCCTACGAGCAGTACTTC. Encoded protein: CASSPGSDRGAYEQYF.

This clonotype turned up a few times. The V gene is TRBV4-3, the J gene TRBJ2-2; 7 nucleotides match TRBD1. V lost 0 bases, J lost 4 bases, and 8 bases stayed unmatched. Germline V CDR1 and CDR2: LGHNA, YSLEER. The CDR3 length is 17 residues. The CDR3 sequence is CASSQDRLGTVTGELFF. The CDR3 DNA is TGCGCCAGCAGCCAAGATCGCCTCGGGACAGTCACCGGGGAGCTGTTTTTT.

The chain employs TRBV4-3 and TRBJ2-7; D is uncertain. Trimming stripped 7 bases from V and 1 base from J, with 5 bases between. This CDR3 comprises 11 residues. CDR1 is LGHNA, CDR2 YSLEER, per germline. CDR3 loop: CASKKSYEQYF. The DNA for the CDR3 is TGCGCCAGCAAAAAATCCTACGAGCAGTACTTC.

V usage is TRBV30 and J usage is TRBJ1-1; D unclear. CDR1 and CDR2 (germline): GTSNPN, SVGIG (reference sequence). V was pared by 3 bases and J by 3 bases, with 11 bases between. The CDR3 is 13 residues long. DNA of the CDR3: TGTGCCTGGAGGGCCGGGAGGGACACTGAAGCTTTCTTT. As protein: CAWRAGRDTEAFF.

The chain is built from TRBV6-1 and TRBJ2-7; either TRBD1 or TRBD2 may fit D (5 bases each). Germline CDR1 is MNHNS and CDR2 is SASEGT. CDR3 length: 14 amino acids. V shed 7 bases and J shed 6 bases, with 19 bases lying between them. DNA for the CDR3: TGTGCCAGCAAGCCCGGGACCATAACCGGCGAGCAGTACTTC. It codes for CASKPGTITGEQYF.

V gene TRBV20-1 combines with J gene TRBJ1-2; 9 bases agree with TRBD1. The CDR3 spans 13 residues. Germline values: CDR1 DFQATT, CDR2 SNEGSKA (reference sequence). The CDR3 coding sequence is TGCTTAGGGACAGGGACATCAAACTATGGCTACACCTTC. It encodes CLGTGTSNYGYTF.

This clonotype was seen only a few times. This chain links TRBV21-1 with TRBJ2-7. TRBV21-1 is flagged as a pseudogene. The CDR3 sequence is 10 residues long. The CDR3 DNA reads TGTGCCAGCACCATCTACGAGCAGTACTTC. Translating gives CASTIYEQYF.

The chain is built from TRBV20-1 and TRBJ2-1; D gene ambiguous. With 0 bases removed from V and 0 bases from J, the gap between germline ends came to 15 bases. The CDR3 spans 17 residues. Germline lookup yields CDR1 DFQATT and CDR2 SNEGSKA (reference sequence). The CDR3, as DNA: TGCAGTGCTAGAGATAACCGCCCGGGCGGCTCCTACAATGAGCAGTTCTTC. Its translation: CSARDNRPGGSYNEQFF.